These T cell receptor beta chains were read from a single sample in a study of response to subunit inactivated influenza vaccine. One entry per CDR3 protein results from TCRdb running MiXCR on the RT-PCR reads. The sample has hundreds of thousands of distinct CDR3 sequences, approximately 17% seen once. The input for sequencing was PBMCs from blood, taken around 5 days after vaccination. Receptor source: a man between 50 and 59 years old who received an inactivated influenza vaccine. Each CDR3 is given with its conserved first and last residue. Each record gives: V gene, J gene, clone size, D gene, CDR3 DNA, CDR3 protein. The D gene is left open where the match is weak. Not every row has a clone size; where given, it reads once, few, many or a size class.

TRBV5-6	TRBJ2-7	NA	TRBD1	TGTGCCAGCAGCCCCGTCGGACAGGGCGAGGCCTACGAGCAGTACTTC	CASSPVGQGEAYEQYF
TRBV20-1	TRBJ2-7	few	NA	TGCAGTGCTAGATCTAGGTCCGGGGTCTACGAGCAGTACTTC	CSARSRSGVYEQYF
TRBV4-2	TRBJ1-6	few	NA	TGTGCCAGCAGCCAAGCCAGGGAGGCTTCACCCCTCCACTTT	CASSQAREASPLHF
TRBV7-8	TRBJ2-1	few	NA	TGTGCCAGCAGCTTAAAGACTTGGGGCAATGAGCAGTTCTTC	CASSLKTWGNEQFF
TRBV24-1	TRBJ1-2	NA	NA	TGTGCCACCAGTGACTCGGACCGCCATGGCTACACCTTC	CATSDSDRHGYTF
TRBV20-1	TRBJ2-1	NA	NA	TGCAGTGCTAGAGCTCTAATCGATGAGCAGTTCTTC	CSARALIDEQFF
TRBV5-1	TRBJ2-5	NA	TRBD2	TGCGCCAGCAGCCCCGGGACTAGCGATGAGACCCAGTACTTC	CASSPGTSDETQYF
TRBV7-9	TRBJ2-7	few	TRBD2	TGTGCCAGCAGCTCCGGGGGGACTAGCGGGAGTGAGCAGTACTTC	CASSSGGTSGSEQYF
TRBV5-1	TRBJ2-7	NA	TRBD1	TGCGCCAGCAGCGGCCTGACAGGGAGCTTACGGGAGCAGTACTTC	CASSGLTGSLREQYF
TRBV5-1	TRBJ1-1	NA	TRBD1	TGCGCCAGCAGCTATGGACAGGGAGGTGGAACTGAAGCTTTCTTT	CASSYGQGGGTEAFF
TRBV18	TRBJ2-2	NA	NA	TGTGCCAGCTCACCTCGGATCGGGGAGCTGTTTTTT	CASSPRIGELFF
TRBV15	TRBJ2-3	few	NA	TGTGCCACCAGCAGAGATTCAGATACGCAGTATTTT	CATSRDSDTQYF
TRBV12-3/TRBV12-4	TRBJ2-1	NA	TRBD2	TGTGCCAGCACCCTTGGGGGGGGGATTTACAATGAGCAGTTCTTC	CASTLGGGIYNEQFF
TRBV5-1	TRBJ2-1	NA	NA	TGCGCCAGCAGATTCGGGACTCCGAATTCCTACAATGAGCAGTTCTTC	CASRFGTPNSYNEQFF
TRBV6-1	TRBJ1-5	NA	TRBD1	TGTGCCAGCAGCTGGGAAGGCGGGACAGGGGTAAAAGGGCAGCCCCAGCATTTT	CASSWEGGTGVKGQPQHF
TRBV28	TRBJ2-1	NA	TRBD2	TGTGCCAGCAGAGATTCGGGAGGCACCAGATACAATGAGCAGTTCTTC	CASRDSGGTRYNEQFF
TRBV7-2	TRBJ1-3	few	TRBD1	TGTGCCAGCAGCTTAGGGGTGGGACAGGGAGGAAACACCATATATTTT	CASSLGVGQGGNTIYF
TRBV4-1	TRBJ1-2	few	TRBD1	TGCGCCAGCAGCCAGGGACAGAGGGGCTACACCTTC	CASSQGQRGYTF
TRBV20-1	TRBJ2-5	many	NA	TGCAGTGCCAAACAGGGAAACCAAGAGACCCAGTACTTC	CSAKQGNQETQYF
TRBV13	TRBJ2-3	few	TRBD2	TGTGCCAGCAGCCTAGAATGGACTAGCGGGACCACAGATACGCAGTATTTT	CASSLEWTSGTTDTQYF
TRBV12-3/TRBV12-4	TRBJ1-6	NA	NA	TGTGCCAGCAGTTTAGGCCGGTTACGGCAGGGATCACCCCTCCACTTT	CASSLGRLRQGSPLHF
TRBV20-1	TRBJ2-3	few	NA	TGCAGTGCTAGAGATTTCAGGGCCACAGATACGCAGTATTTT	CSARDFRATDTQYF
TRBV6-1	TRBJ1-3	NA	NA	TGTGCCAGCAGTGAAGGACAGCTGGGGGCCACCATATATTTT	CASSEGQLGATIYF
TRBV6-1	TRBJ1-2	few	NA	TGTGCCAGCAGTACAGGGTGGGGCATCTATGGCTACACCTTC	CASSTGWGIYGYTF
TRBV12-3/TRBV12-4	TRBJ2-7	many	TRBD1	TGTGCCAGCAGTCCGACAGGGAGAGCCTACGAGCAGTACTTC	CASSPTGRAYEQYF
TRBV6-2/TRBV6-3	TRBJ2-7	few	NA	TGTGCCAGCAGTTACGGATGGGCCGGCTCCTACGAGCAGTACTTC	CASSYGWAGSYEQYF
TRBV28	TRBJ1-1	NA	NA	TGTGCCCTAGGGCAGCCGAGAAGAGGGGCCACTGAAGCTTTCTTT	CALGQPRRGATEAFF
TRBV3-1	TRBJ2-7	NA	NA	TGTGCCAGCAGCCAGGAAGTGTCAGGGTACGAGCAGTACTTC	CASSQEVSGYEQYF
TRBV7-3	TRBJ2-5	few	NA	TGTGCCAGCAGCCCCGGGGCTAGCGAAAGAGAGACCCAGTACTTC	CASSPGASERETQYF
TRBV24-1	TRBJ2-3	NA	TRBD2	TGTGCCACCGGGACTAGCGGGAGGGATACGCAGTATTTT	CATGTSGRDTQYF
TRBV7-3	TRBJ2-1	few	TRBD2	TGTGCCAGCAGCCAGGGACTAGCGGGAGGAAACAATGAGCAGTTCTTC	CASSQGLAGGNNEQFF
TRBV28	TRBJ1-5	few	TRBD1	TGTGCCAGCAGTTTAGAGGACAGGGGGCTCAATCAGCCCCAGCATTTT	CASSLEDRGLNQPQHF
TRBV3-1	TRBJ2-2	NA	NA	TGTGCCAGCAGCTGGAGAAGGACCGGGGAGCTGTTTTTT	CASSWRRTGELFF